This section outlines one T cell receptor (beta chain) sequence together with its context. This record belongs to a study of monozygotic twins with inflammatory bowel disease. Each TCR library used about 3,200 ng of total RNA. After re-calling the 5' RACE reads, TCRdb lists one entry per CDR3 protein, DNA absent. The sample data list some 190,000 distinct CDR3 sequences. CDR1 ENHRY and CDR2 SYGVKD come from the germline V gene. The CDR3 is made up of 17 amino acids. The V and J genes are TRBV10-3 and TRBJ2-3. This receptor was obtained from a human donor with ulcerative colitis or Crohn's disease, or a healthy co-twin of an affected twin (not recorded which). Material for sequencing was blood. The CDR3 protein is CAISESDEVGKTDTQYF.